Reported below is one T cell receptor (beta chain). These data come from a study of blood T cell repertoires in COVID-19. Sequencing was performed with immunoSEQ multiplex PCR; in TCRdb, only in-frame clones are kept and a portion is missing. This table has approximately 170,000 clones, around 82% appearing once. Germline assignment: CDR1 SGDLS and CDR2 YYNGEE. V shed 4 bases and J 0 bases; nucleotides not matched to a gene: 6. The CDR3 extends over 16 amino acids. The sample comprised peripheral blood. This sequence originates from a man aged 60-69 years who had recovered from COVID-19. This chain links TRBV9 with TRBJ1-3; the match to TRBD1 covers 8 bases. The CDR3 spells CASSPGQGLSGNTIYF. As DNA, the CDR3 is TGTGCCAGCAGCCCCGGACAGGGACTCTCTGGAAACACCATATATTTT. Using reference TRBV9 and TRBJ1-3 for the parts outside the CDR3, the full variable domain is DSGVTQTPKHLITATGQRVTLRCSPRSGDLSVYWYQQSLDQGLQFLIQYYNGEERAKGNILERFSAQQFPDLHSELNLSSLELGDSALYFCASSPGQGLSGNTIYFGEGSWLTVV.